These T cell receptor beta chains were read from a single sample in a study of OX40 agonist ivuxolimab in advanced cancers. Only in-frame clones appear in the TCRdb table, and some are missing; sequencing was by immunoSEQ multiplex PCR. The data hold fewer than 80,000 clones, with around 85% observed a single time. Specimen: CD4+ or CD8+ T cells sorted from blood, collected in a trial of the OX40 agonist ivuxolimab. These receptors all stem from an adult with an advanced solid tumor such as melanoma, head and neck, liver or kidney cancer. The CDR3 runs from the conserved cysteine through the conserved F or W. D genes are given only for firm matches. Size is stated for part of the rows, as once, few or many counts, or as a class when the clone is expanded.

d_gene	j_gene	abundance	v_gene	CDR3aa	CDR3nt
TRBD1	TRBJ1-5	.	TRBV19	CASSWSGGYNQPQHF	TGTGCCAGTAGTTGGTCAGGGGGCTATAATCAGCCCCAGCATTTT
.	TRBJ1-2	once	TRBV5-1	CASSSPGQGEAGYTF	TGCGCCAGCAGCTCACCTGGGCAGGGTGAGGCTGGCTACACCTTC
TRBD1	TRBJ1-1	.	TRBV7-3	CASSPRQGRTEAFF	TGTGCCAGCAGCCCGAGACAGGGGAGGACTGAAGCTTTCTTT
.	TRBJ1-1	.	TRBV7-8	CASSEGRGTEAFF	TGTGCCAGCAGCGAGGGCAGGGGCACTGAAGCTTTCTTT
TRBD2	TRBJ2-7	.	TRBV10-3	CAISSGGDHLGEQYF	TGTGCCATCAGCAGCGGGGGGGATCATCTCGGCGAGCAGTACTTC
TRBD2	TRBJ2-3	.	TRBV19	CASSPSGDTQYF	TGTGCCAGTAGCCCTAGCGGAGATACGCAGTATTTT
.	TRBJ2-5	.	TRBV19	CASSPPRGTDDQETQYF	TGTGCCAGTAGTCCCCCGAGGGGGACGGATGACCAAGAGACCCAGTACTTC
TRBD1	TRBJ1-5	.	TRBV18	CASSPRGQINQPQHF	TGTGCCAGCTCACCAAGGGGACAGATCAATCAGCCCCAGCATTTT
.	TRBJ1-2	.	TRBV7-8	CASSPGSGTVSYGYTF	TGTGCCAGCAGCCCCGGATCCGGGACGGTCTCCTATGGCTACACCTTC
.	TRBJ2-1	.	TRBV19	CASNNIAVTPRDEQFF	TGTGCCAGTAATAATATAGCGGTAACCCCCCGCGATGAGCAGTTCTTC
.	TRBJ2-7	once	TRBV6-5	CASSQGTYEQYF	TGTGCCAGCAGTCAGGGAACCTACGAGCAGTACTTC
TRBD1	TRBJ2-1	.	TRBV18	CASSPLGTDNEQFF	TGTGCCAGCTCACCACTCGGGACAGACAATGAGCAGTTCTTC
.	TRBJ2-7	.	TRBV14	CASSLSLYEQYF	TGTGCCAGCAGCCTGTCACTCTACGAGCAGTACTTC
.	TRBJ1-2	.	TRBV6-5	CASSPDKHYGYTF	TGTGCCAGCAGCCCTGATAAGCACTATGGCTACACCTTC
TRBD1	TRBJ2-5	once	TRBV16	CASSSNRDRVLQQYF	TGTGCCAGCAGTTCAAACCGGGACAGGGTCCTGCAGCAGTACTTC
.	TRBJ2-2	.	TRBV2	CASSGHLRGELFF	TGTGCCAGCAGCGGACACTTGCGGGGGGAGCTGTTTTTT
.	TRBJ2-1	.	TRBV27	CASSRGFLSYNEQFF	TGTGCCAGCAGTCGGGGGTTCCTATCCTACAATGAGCAGTTCTTC
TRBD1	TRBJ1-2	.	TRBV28	CASSLWGDRVGYTF	TGTGCCAGCAGTTTATGGGGGGACAGGGTAGGCTACACCTTC
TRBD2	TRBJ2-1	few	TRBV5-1	CASSPGTSGIVQFF	TGCGCCAGCAGCCCCGGGACTAGCGGGATAGTGCAGTTCTTC
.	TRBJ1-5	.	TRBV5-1	CASSLATGIGEPQHF	TGCGCCAGCAGCTTGGCCACAGGGATCGGAGAGCCCCAGCATTTT
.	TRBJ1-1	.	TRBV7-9	CASSKDRSSSATEAFF	TGTGCCAGCAGCAAGGACAGATCCTCCTCCGCCACTGAAGCTTTCTTT
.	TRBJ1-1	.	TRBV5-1	CASSLQRPSAEAFF	TGCGCCAGCAGCTTGCAGCGGCCTTCGGCTGAAGCTTTCTTT
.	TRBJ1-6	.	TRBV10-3	CAISESAAPVNSPLHF	TGTGCCATCAGTGAGTCTGCGGCGCCGGTGAATTCACCCCTCCACTTT
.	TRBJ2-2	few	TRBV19	CASSIVGGNTGELFF	TGTGCCAGTAGTATTGTAGGCGGAAACACCGGGGAGCTGTTTTTT
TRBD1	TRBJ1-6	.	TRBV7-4	CASSLDRGLSPLHF	TGTGCCAGCAGCCTGGACAGGGGACTTTCACCCCTCCACTTT
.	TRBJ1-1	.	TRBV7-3	CASSPRAGGYTEAFF	TGTGCCAGCAGCCCCAGAGCGGGGGGGTACACTGAAGCTTTCTTT
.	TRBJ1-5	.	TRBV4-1	CASSQDGGLGNQPQHF	TGCGCCAGCAGCCAAGACGGGGGGCTGGGCAATCAGCCCCAGCATTTT
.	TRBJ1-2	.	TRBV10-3	CAISESWDGIYGYTF	TGTGCCATCAGTGAGTCGTGGGACGGGATCTATGGCTACACCTTC
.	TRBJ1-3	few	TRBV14	CASSQELGINGNTIYF	TGTGCCAGCAGCCAAGAACTGGGGATCAACGGAAACACCATATATTTT
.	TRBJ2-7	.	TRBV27	CASSFAGSQTYEQYF	TGTGCCAGCAGTTTTGCTGGCAGCCAAACCTACGAGCAGTACTTC
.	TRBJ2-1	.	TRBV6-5	CASSYPRERDNEQFF	TGTGCCAGCAGTTACCCCCGGGAGAGGGACAATGAGCAGTTCTTC
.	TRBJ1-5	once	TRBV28	CASRKWGGSGYSNQPQHF	TGTGCCAGCAGAAAATGGGGAGGGAGCGGGTATAGCAATCAGCCCCAGCATTTT
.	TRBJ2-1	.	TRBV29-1	CSVEPGQSYNEQFF	TGCAGCGTTGAACCAGGACAAAGCTACAATGAGCAGTTCTTC
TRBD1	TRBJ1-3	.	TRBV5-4	CASSADRASGNTIYF	TGTGCCAGCAGCGCTGACAGGGCTAGCGGAAACACCATATATTTT
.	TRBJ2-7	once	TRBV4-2	CASSQAGVNSYEQYF	TGTGCCAGCAGCCAAGCAGGGGTGAACTCCTACGAGCAGTACTTC
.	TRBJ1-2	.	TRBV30	CAWGPGHGPGGYTF	TGTGCCTGGGGGCCGGGGCACGGGCCGGGAGGCTACACCTTC
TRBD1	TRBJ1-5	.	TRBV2	CASSRQGGDNQPQHF	TGTGCCAGCAGCCGACAGGGAGGTGACAATCAGCCCCAGCATTTT
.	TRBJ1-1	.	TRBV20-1	CSAGQNREAFF	TGCAGTGCTGGGCAGAACCGTGAAGCTTTCTTT
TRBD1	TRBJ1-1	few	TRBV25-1	CASSGREDRALMNTEAFF	TGTGCCAGCAGTGGGAGGGAGGACAGGGCCTTGATGAACACTGAAGCTTTCTTT
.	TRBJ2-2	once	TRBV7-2	CASSLGGTLTGELFF	TGTGCCAGCAGCTTAGGAGGGACTCTCACCGGGGAGCTGTTTTTT
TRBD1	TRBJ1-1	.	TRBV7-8	CASSWAGGGTEAFF	TGTGCCAGCAGCTGGGCAGGGGGCGGCACTGAAGCTTTCTTT
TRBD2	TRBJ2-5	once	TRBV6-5	CASSYGGGAWETQYF	TGTGCCAGCAGTTACGGCGGGGGGGCCTGGGAGACCCAGTACTTC
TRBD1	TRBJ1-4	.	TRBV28	CASSLQGAVEKLFF	TGTGCCAGCAGTTTACAGGGGGCGGTTGAAAAACTGTTTTTT
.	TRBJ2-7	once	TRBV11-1	CASSLALGGVDEQYF	TGTGCCAGCAGCTTAGCGCTAGGCGGGGTTGACGAGCAGTACTTC
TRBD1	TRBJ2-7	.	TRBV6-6	CASSYSRGPGEQYF	TGTGCCAGCAGTTACTCTAGGGGGCCTGGCGAGCAGTACTTC
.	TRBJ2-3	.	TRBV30	CAWSVRVDTQYF	TGTGCCTGGAGTGTAAGGGTGGATACGCAGTATTTT
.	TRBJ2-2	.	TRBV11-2	CASSLQPTPNTGELFF	TGTGCCAGCAGCTTACAGCCGACCCCGAACACCGGGGAGCTGTTTTTT
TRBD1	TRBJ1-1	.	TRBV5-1	CASSLAQGAGTEAFF	TGCGCCAGCAGCTTGGCACAGGGGGCAGGTACTGAAGCTTTCTTT
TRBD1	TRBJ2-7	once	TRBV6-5	CASSYRDRGSYEQYF	TGTGCCAGCAGTTACCGGGACAGAGGCTCCTACGAGCAGTACTTC
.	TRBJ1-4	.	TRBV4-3	CASSPRRQYSATNEKLFF	TGCGCCAGCAGCCCCCGGCGGCAGTACTCGGCAACTAATGAAAAACTGTTTTTT
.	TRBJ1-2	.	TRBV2	CASTQRGYTF	TGTGCCAGCACTCAGAGGGGCTACACCTTC
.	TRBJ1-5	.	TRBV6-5	CASRPGQGEQPQHF	TGTGCCAGCAGGCCCGGGCAGGGCGAACAGCCCCAGCATTTT
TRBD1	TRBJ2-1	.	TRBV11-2	CASSSTGFDNEQFF	TGTGCCAGCAGCTCGACAGGGTTCGACAATGAGCAGTTCTTC
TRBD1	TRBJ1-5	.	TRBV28	CASMGGQGNQPQHF	TGTGCCAGCATGGGGGGACAGGGCAATCAGCCCCAGCATTTT
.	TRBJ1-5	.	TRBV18	CASADSLNQPQHF	TGTGCCAGCGCGGACAGTCTCAATCAGCCCCAGCATTTT
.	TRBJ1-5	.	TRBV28	CASSLSGALAQPQHF	TGTGCCAGCAGTTTATCAGGGGCGCTTGCTCAGCCCCAGCATTTT
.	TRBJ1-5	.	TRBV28	CASSLWAVGQHF	TGTGCCAGCAGTTTATGGGCTGTTGGGCAGCATTTT
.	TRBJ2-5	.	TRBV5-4	CASSLRTTLETQYF	TGTGCCAGCAGCTTAAGGACTACGCTAGAGACCCAGTACTTC
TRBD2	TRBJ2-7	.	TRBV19	CASSILAGYEQYF	TGTGCCAGTAGTATACTAGCGGGGTACGAGCAGTACTTC
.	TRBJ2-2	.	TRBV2	CASSASGVRELFF	TGTGCCAGCAGTGCGTCAGGGGTTAGGGAGCTGTTTTTT